These 11 T cell receptor beta chains came from one sample sequenced in a study of cytomegalovirus exposure and HLA in healthy donors (dated by TCRdb to 2017 to 2019). Libraries were built with the immunoSEQ multiplex PCR assay. A mixture of 60 forward primers for TCR Vbeta segments and 13 reverse primers for TCR Jbeta segments was used in the multiplex PCR. TCRdb's version of the immuneACCESS table is confined to in-frame rearrangements and falls short of the full clone set. An unresolved V gene accounts for under half of the shortfall where checked; the remainder is of unknown origin. Recorded for this sample are around 200,000 clones; over 65% of them occurred a single time. The ten largest clones capture around 2.8% of the sample. Sequencing was done on a sample of PBMCs. These receptors were taken from a woman between 45 and 60 years old in good health and CMV-seropositive.

The rearrangement uses TRBV4-1 and TRBJ2-7, with 9 bases fitting TRBD1. The J segment lost 0 bases and the V segment lost 6 bases, leaving 6 bases of the junction unmatched. CDR3 size: 15 residues. Germline CDR1 and CDR2: MGHRA and YSYEKL. The CDR3 loop is CASSLDRGSSYEQYF. The CDR3 nucleotides read TGCGCCAGCAGTCTTGACAGGGGGAGCTCCTACGAGCAGTACTTC.

The chain combines TRBV4-2 with TRBJ2-3, with TRBD2 identical over 8 bases. Germline loops: CDR1 LGHNA, CDR2 YNFKEQ. The CDR3 runs to 18 residues. V was pared by 0 bases and J by 1 base, with 9 bases of the junction left unmatched. As DNA, the CDR3 is TGTGCCAGCAGCCAAGAGATTGAGTTGCGGGGGGGCACAGATACGCAGTATTTT. Encoded protein: CASSQEIELRGGTDTQYF.

The CDR3 DNA is TGCGCCAGCAGCGGGGGGGGCCTAGCGGGCACCGGGGAGCTGTTTTTT. Translation: CASSGGGLAGTGELFF. V and J are TRBV5-1 and TRBJ2-2, with TRBD2 matching 8 bases. Looked up from germline, CDR1 is SGHRS and CDR2 is YFSETQ. The CDR3 runs to 16 residues. V shed 4 bases and J 4 bases; nucleotides not matched to a gene: 9.

The rearrangement joins TRBV5-6 to TRBJ2-4; TRBD1 agrees at 9 bases. Germline V CDR1 and CDR2: SGHDT, YYEEEE. Trimming removed 1 base from V and 6 bases from J; junction bases left unmatched: 8. The CDR3 runs 16 residues. CDR3 DNA: TGTGCCAGCAGCTTGCCCGGGACAGGGAGGGGAAACATTCAGTACTTC. The encoded protein is CASSLPGTGRGNIQYF.

This chain links TRBV5-1 with TRBJ1-2; 9 bases align to TRBD1. The junction had 11 bases not matched to a gene; V was cut back by 7 bases and J by 7 bases. This CDR3 contains 14 residues. Per the germline V gene, CDR1 is SGHRS and CDR2 is YFSETQ. The CDR3 nucleotides read TGCGCCAGCTCCGGGGGAACAGGGGGCGCTGGCTACACCTTC. Translating gives CASSGGTGGAGYTF.

The V gene is TRBV2, the J gene TRBJ2-3, with TRBD2 matching 8 bases. V lost 9 bases and J lost 2; bases outside the gene matches: 10. Germline V lookup: CDR1 SNHLY, CDR2 FYNNEI. The CDR3 has 15 residues. CDR3 region: CASLISGANTDTQYF. CDR3 DNA sequence: TGTGCCAGTTTAATTAGCGGGGCGAACACAGATACGCAGTATTTT.

The V call is TRBV19, the J call TRBJ2-7; D gene unclear. V dropped 1 base and J dropped 1 base, with 8 bases sitting between them. Germline values: CDR1 LNHDA, CDR2 SQIVND (reference sequence). The CDR3 is made up of 14 amino acids. DNA of the CDR3: TGTGCCAGTAGTATAGGAACGGTTTCCTACGAGCAGTACTTC. Amino acid sequence: CASSIGTVSYEQYF.

This clone was recorded only once. V is TRBV27 and J is TRBJ2-7; maybe TRBD2 (6 bases). The CDR3 is 13 residues long. The V end was cut by 6 bases, the J end by 2 bases, with 11 bases between. The germline gives CDR1 MNHEY, CDR2 SMNVEV (reference sequence). CDR3 coding DNA: TGTGCCAGCAGCAGGGACTCAGCCTACGAGCAGTACTTC. The encoded protein is CASSRDSAYEQYF.

The chain is built from TRBV7-9 and TRBJ2-1; D is uncertain. CDR1 is SEHNR, CDR2 FQNEAQ, per germline (reference sequence). V was pared by 5 bases and J by 6 bases, with 8 bases between. This CDR3 comprises 12 residues. The CDR3 coding sequence is TGTGCCAGCAGCCCCGACACCAATGAGCAGTTCTTC. It is translated as CASSPDTNEQFF. The variable domain in full, with the rest retrieved from reference TRBV7-9 and TRBJ2-1, is DTGVSQNPRHKITKRGQNVTFRCDPISEHNRLYWYRQTLGQGPEFLTYFQNEAQLEKSRLLSDRFSAERPKGSFSTLEIQRTEQGDSAMYLCASSPDTNEQFFGPGTRLTVL.

The rearrangement uses TRBV7-9 and TRBJ1-2, with a weak D call TRBD1 (5 bases). V was pared by 1 base and J by 0 bases, with 12 bases between. CDR1 is SEHNR, CDR2 FQNEAQ, per germline (reference sequence). The CDR3 contains 16 residues. This CDR3 is CASSLGSWGANYGYTF. The CDR3 nucleotides read TGTGCCAGCAGCTTAGGATCCTGGGGGGCTAACTATGGCTACACCTTC.

This clone was detected only a few times. This chain connects TRBV5-6 to TRBJ1-5; D is undetermined. Germline values: CDR1 SGHDT, CDR2 YYEEEE. The CDR3 has 13 residues. Trimming removed 0 bases at V and 3 bases at J, with 4 bases between. CDR3 in DNA: TGTGCCAGCAGCTTGGGGGCCAATCAGCCCCAGCATTTT. Its protein is CASSLGANQPQHF.